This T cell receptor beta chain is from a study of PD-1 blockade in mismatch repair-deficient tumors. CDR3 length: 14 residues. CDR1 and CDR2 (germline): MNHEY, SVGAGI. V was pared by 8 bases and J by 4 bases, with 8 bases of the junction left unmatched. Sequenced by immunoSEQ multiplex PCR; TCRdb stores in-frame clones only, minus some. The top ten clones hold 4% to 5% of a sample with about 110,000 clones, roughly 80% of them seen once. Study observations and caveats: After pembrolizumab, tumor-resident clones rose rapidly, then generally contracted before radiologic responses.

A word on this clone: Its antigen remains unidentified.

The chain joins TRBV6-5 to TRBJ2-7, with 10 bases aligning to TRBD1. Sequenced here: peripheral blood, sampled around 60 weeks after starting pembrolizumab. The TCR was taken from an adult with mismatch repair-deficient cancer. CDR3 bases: TGTGCCAGCCGAGGACAGGGGGTTTATTACGAGCAGTACTTC. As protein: CASRGQGVYYEQYF.